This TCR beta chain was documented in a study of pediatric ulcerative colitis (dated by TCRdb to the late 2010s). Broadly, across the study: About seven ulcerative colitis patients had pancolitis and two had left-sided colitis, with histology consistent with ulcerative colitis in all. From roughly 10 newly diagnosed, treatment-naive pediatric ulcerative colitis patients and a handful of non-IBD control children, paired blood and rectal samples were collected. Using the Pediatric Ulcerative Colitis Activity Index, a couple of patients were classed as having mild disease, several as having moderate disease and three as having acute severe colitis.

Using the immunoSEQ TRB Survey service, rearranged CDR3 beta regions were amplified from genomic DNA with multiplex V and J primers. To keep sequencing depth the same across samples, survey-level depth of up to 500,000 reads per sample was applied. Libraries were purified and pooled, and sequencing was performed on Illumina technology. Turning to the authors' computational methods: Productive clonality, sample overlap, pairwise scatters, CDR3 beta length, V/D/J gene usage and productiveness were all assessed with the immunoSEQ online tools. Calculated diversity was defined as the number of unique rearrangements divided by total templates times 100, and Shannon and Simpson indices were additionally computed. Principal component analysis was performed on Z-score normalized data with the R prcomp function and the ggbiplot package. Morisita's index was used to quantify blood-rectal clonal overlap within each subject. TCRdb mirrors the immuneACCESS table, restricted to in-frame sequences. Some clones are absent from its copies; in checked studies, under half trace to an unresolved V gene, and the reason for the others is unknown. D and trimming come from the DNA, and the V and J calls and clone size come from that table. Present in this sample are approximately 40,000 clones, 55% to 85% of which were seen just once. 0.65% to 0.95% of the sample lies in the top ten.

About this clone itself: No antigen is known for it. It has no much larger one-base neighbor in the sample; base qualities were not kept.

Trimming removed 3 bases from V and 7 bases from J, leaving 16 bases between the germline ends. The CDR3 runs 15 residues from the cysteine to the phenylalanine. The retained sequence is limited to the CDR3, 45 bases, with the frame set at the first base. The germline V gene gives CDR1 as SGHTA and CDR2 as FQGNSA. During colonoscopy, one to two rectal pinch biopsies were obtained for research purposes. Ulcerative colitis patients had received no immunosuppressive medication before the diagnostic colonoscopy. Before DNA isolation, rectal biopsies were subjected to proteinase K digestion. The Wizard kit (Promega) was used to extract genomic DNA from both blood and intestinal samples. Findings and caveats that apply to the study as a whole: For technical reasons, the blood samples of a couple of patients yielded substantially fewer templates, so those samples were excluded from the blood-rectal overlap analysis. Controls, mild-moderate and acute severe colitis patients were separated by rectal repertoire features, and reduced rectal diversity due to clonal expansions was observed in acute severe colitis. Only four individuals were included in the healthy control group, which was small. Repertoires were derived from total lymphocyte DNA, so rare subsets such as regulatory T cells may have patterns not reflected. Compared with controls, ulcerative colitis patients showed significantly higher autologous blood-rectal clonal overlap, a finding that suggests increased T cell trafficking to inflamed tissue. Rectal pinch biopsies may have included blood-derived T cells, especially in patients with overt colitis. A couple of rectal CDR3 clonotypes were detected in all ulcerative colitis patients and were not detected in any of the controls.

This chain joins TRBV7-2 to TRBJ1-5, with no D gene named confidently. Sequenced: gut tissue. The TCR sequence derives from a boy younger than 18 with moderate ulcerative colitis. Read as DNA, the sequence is TGTGCCAGCAGCTTGGGCAGAGCCTCGGGGCAGCCCCAGCATTTT. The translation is CASSLGRASGQPQHF.